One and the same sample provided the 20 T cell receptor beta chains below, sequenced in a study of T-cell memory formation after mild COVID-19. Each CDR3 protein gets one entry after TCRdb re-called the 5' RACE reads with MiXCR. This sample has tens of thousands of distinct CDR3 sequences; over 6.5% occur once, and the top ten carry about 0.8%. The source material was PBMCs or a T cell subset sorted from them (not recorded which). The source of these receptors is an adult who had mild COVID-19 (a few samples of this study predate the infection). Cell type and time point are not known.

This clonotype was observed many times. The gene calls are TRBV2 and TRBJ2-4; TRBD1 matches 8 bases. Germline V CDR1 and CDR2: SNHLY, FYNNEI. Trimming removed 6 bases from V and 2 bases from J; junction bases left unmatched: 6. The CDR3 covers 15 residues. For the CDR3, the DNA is TGTGCCAGCAGCCAGGGGGCTAAGTCCAAAAACATTCAGTACTTC. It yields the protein CASSQGAKSKNIQYF. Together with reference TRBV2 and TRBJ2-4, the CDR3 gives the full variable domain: EPEVTQTPSHQVTQMGQEVILRCVPISNHLYFYWYRQILGQKVEFLVSFYNNEISEKSEIFDDQFSVERPDGSNFTLKIRSTKLEDSAMYFCASSQGAKSKNIQYFGAGTRLSVL.

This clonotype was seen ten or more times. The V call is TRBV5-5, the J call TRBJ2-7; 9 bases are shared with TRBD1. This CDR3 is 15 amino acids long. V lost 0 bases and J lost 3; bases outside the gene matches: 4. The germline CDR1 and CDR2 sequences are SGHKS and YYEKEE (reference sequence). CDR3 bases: TGTGCCAGCAGCTTGGCCGGGACAGGGATCTACGAGCAGTACTTC. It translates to CASSLAGTGIYEQYF.

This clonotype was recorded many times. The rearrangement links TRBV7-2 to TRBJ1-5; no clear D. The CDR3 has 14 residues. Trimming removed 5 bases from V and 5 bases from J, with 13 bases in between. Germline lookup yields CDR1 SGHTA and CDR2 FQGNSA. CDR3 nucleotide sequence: TGTGCCAGCAGCAAAATCGGACGGGATCAGCCCCAGCATTTT. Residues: CASSKIGRDQPQHF.

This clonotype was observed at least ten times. The CDR3 nucleotides read TGTGCCAGCAGCTCCCGCGGCACCCTCTCCTACAATGAGCAGTTCTTC. It yields the protein CASSSRGTLSYNEQFF. The chain recombines TRBV7-3 with TRBJ2-1; D is ambiguous. The germline V gene has CDR1 SGHTA and CDR2 FQGTGA. The CDR3 extends over 16 amino acids. V dropped 4 bases and J dropped 0 bases, with 13 bases sitting between them.

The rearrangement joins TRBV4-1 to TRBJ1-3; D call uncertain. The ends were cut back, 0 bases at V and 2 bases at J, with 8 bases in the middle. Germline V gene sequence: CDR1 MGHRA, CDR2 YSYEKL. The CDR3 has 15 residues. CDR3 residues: CASSQDERTGNTIYF. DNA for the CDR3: TGCGCCAGCAGCCAAGATGAGAGGACTGGAAACACCATATATTTT.

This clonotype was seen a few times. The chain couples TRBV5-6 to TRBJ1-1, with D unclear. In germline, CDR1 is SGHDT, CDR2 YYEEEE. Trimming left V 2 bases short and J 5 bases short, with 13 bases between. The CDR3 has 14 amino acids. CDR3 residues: CASSLGGVGTEAFF. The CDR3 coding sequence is TGTGCCAGCAGCTTAGGCGGGGTAGGGACTGAAGCTTTCTTT.

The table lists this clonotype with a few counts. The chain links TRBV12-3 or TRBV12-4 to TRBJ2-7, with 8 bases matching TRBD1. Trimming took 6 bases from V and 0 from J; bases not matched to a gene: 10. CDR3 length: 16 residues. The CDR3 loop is CASSPQDRAISYEQYF. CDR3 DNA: TGTGCCAGCAGCCCTCAGGACAGGGCGATCTCCTACGAGCAGTACTTC.

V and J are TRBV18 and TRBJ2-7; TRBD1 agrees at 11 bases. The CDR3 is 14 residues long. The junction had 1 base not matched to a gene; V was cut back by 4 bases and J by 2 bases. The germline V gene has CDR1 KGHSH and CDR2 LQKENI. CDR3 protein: CASSLDRGPYEQYF. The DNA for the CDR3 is TGTGCCAGCTCACTGGACAGGGGGCCCTACGAGCAGTACTTC. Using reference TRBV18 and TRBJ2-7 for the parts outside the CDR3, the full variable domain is NAGVMQNPRHLVRRRGQEARLRCSPMKGHSHVYWYRQLPEEGLKFMVYLQKENIIDESGMPKERFSAEFPKEGPSILRIQQVVRGDSAAYFCASSLDRGPYEQYFGPGTRLTVT.

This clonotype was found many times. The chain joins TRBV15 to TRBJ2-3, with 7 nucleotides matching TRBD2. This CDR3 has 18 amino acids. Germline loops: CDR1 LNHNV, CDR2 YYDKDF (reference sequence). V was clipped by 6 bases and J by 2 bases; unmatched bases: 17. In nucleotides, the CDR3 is TGTGCCACCAGGGCTCAGCGGGGAGGCCTCTGGGACACAGATACGCAGTATTTT. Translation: CATRAQRGGLWDTDTQYF.

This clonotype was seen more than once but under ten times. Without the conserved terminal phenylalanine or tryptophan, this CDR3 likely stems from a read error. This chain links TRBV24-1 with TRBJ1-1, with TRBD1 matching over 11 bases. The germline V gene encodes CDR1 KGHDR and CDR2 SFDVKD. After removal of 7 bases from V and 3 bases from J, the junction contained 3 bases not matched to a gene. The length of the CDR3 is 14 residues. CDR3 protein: CATSWTGGYTEAFL. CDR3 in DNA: TGTGCCACCAGCTGGACAGGGGGCTACACTGAAGCTTTCCTT.

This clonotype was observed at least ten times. The CDR3 nucleotides read TGTGCCAGCAGCCAAAATCAGAAAGACAGGAAAAATCAGCCCCAGCATTTT. Protein product: CASSQNQKDRKNQPQHF. This chain links TRBV28 with TRBJ1-5; maybe TRBD1 (6 bases). Deletions cut 6 bases from V and 4 bases from J, with 22 bases between. Germline lookup yields CDR1 MDHEN and CDR2 SYDVKM. This CDR3 comprises 17 residues.

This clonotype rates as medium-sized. The CDR3 region is CASSLRGSALASEQFF. CDR3 nucleotide sequence: TGTGCCAGCAGCCTTCGGGGTAGCGCGCTTGCCAGTGAGCAGTTCTTC. This chain uses TRBV7-2 with TRBJ2-1, with D tentatively TRBD2 (5 bases). This CDR3 has 16 residues. Germline V CDR1 and CDR2: SGHTA, FQGNSA. Trimming removed 5 bases from V and 9 bases from J, with 23 bases in between.

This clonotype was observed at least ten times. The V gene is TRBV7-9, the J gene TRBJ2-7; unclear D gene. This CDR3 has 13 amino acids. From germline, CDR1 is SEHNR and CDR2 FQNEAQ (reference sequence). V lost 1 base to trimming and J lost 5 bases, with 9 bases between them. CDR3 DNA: TGTGCCAGCAGCTTAGGCAGTCAGGACGAGCAGTACTTC. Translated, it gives CASSLGSQDEQYF. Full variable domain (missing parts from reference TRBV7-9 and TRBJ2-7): DTGVSQNPRHKITKRGQNVTFRCDPISEHNRLYWYRQTLGQGPEFLTYFQNEAQLEKSRLLSDRFSAERPKGSFSTLEIQRTEQGDSAMYLCASSLGSQDEQYFGPGTRLTVT.

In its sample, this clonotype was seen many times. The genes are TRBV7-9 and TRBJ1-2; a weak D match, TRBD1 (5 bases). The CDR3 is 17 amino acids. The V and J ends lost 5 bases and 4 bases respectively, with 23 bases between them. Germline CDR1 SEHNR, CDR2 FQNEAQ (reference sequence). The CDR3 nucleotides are TGTGCCAGCAGCCCACCTGGGGCAGACACCTACTTCTATGGCTACACCTTC. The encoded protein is CASSPPGADTYFYGYTF. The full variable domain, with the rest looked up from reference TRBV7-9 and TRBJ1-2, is DTGVSQNPRHKITKRGQNVTFRCDPISEHNRLYWYRQTLGQGPEFLTYFQNEAQLEKSRLLSDRFSAERPKGSFSTLEIQRTEQGDSAMYLCASSPPGADTYFYGYTFGSGTRLTVV.

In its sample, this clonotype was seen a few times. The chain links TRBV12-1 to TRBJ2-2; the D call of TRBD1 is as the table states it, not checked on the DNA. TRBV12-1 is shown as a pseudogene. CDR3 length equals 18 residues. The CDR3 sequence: CASSSNLEGHTNTGELFF. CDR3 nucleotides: TGTGCCAGCAGCTCCAACTTGGAAGGACACACGAACACCGGGGAGCTGTTTTTT.

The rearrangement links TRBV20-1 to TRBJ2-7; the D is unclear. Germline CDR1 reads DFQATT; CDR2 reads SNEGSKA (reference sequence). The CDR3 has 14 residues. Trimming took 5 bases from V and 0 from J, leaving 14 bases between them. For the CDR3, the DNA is TGCAGTGCTCCACTGACAAGAGGCTCCTACGAGCAGTACTTC. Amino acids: CSAPLTRGSYEQYF.

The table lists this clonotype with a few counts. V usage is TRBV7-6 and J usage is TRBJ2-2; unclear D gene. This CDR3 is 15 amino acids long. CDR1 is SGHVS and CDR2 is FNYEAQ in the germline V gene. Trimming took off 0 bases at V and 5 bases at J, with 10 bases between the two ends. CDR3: CASSLAYRMTGELFF. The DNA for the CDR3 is TGTGCCAGCAGCTTAGCTTACAGAATGACCGGGGAGCTGTTTTTT. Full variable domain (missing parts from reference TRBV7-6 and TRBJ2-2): GAGVSQSPRYKVTKRGQDVALRCDPISGHVSLYWYRQALGQGPEFLTYFNYEAQQDKSGLPNDRFSAERPEGSISTLTIQRTEQRDSAMYRCASSLAYRMTGELFFGEGSRLTVL.

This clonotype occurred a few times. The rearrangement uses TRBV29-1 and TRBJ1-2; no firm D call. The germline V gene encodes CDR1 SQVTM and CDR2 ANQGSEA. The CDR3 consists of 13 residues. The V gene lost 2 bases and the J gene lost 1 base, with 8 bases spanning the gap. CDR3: CSVESAGNYGYTF. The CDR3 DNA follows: TGCAGCGTTGAAAGCGCGGGTAACTATGGCTACACCTTC.

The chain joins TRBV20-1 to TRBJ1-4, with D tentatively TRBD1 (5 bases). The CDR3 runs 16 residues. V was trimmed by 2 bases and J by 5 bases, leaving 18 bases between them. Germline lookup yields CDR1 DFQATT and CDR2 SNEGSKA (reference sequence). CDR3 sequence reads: CSARIGGRGSNEKLFF. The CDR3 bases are TGCAGTGCTAGAATAGGTGGGAGGGGATCAAATGAAAAACTGTTTTTT.

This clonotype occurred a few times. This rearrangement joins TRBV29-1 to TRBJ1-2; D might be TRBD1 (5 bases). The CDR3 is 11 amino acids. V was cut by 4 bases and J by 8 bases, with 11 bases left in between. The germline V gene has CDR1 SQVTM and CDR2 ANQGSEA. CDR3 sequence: CSVVRGGGYTF. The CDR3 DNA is TGCAGCGTTGTTAGGGGAGGCGGCTACACCTTC. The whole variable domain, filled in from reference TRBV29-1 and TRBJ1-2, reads SAVISQKPSRDICQRGTSLTIQCQVDSQVTMMFWYRQQPGQSLTLIATANQGSEATYESGFVIDKFPISRPNLTFSTLTVSNMSPEDSSIYLCSVVRGGGYTFGSGTRLTVV.